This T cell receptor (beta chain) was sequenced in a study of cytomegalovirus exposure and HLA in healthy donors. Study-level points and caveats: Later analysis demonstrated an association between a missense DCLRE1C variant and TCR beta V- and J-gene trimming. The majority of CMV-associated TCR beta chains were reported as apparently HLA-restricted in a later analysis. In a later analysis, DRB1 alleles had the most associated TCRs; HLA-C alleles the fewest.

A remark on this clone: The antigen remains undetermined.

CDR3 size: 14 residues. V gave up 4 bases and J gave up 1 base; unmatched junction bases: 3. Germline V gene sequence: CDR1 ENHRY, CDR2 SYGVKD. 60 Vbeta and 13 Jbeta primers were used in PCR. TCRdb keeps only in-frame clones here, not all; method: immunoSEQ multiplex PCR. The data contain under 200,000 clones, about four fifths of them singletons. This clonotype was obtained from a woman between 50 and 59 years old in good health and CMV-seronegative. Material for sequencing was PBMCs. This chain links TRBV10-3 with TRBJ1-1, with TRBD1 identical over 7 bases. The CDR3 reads CAISGNRGNTEAFF. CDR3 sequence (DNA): TGTGCCATCAGTGGAAACAGGGGGAACACTGAAGCTTTCTTT.